This is a list of T cell receptor beta chains from one sample in a study of blood T cell repertoires in COVID-19. Here immunoSEQ multiplex PCR was the method, and the copy in TCRdb shows in-frame clones only, minus some. The repertoire holds 130,000 to 150,000 clones, approximately 80% seen once, with about an eighth in the top ten. The sequencing sample was made of peripheral blood. The receptors stem from a man aged 55-75 years with active or convalescent COVID-19. Each CDR3 is given with its conserved first and last residue. D genes are given only for firm matches. The size of a clone is reported for some rows only, either as once, few or many, or as a class for expanded clones.

D gene: -; V gene: TRBV5-1; J gene: TRBJ1-4; clone size: -; CDR3 protein: CASSLSTGDEKLFF; CDR3 DNA: TGCGCCAGCAGCCTATCTACGGGGGATGAAAAACTGTTTTTT
D gene: TRBD1; V gene: TRBV29-1; J gene: TRBJ1-2; clone size: -; CDR3 protein: CSAIRDRASDGYTF; CDR3 DNA: TGCAGCGCAATACGGGACAGGGCGTCAGATGGCTACACCTTC
D gene: TRBD2; V gene: TRBV5-6; J gene: TRBJ2-7; clone size: -; CDR3 protein: CASSSPSGRVYEQYF; CDR3 DNA: TGTGCCAGCAGCTCCCCTAGCGGGAGGGTCTACGAGCAGTACTTC
D gene: TRBD2; V gene: TRBV6-2/TRBV6-3; J gene: TRBJ2-3; clone size: -; CDR3 protein: CASSSHPRLAGSDTQYF; CDR3 DNA: TGTGCCAGCAGTTCCCACCCCCGACTAGCGGGGTCAGATACGCAGTATTTT
D gene: -; V gene: TRBV6-2/TRBV6-3; J gene: TRBJ1-5; clone size: -; CDR3 protein: CASSYSTGPQHF; CDR3 DNA: TGTGCCAGCAGTTACTCGACAGGCCCCCAGCATTTT
D gene: TRBD1; V gene: TRBV5-6; J gene: TRBJ1-3; clone size: few; CDR3 protein: CASSWGTGVIGSGNTIYF; CDR3 DNA: TGTGCCAGCAGCTGGGGGACAGGGGTAATCGGCTCTGGAAACACCATATATTTT
D gene: -; V gene: TRBV28; J gene: TRBJ1-4; clone size: -; CDR3 protein: CASSSPRGGNEKLFF; CDR3 DNA: TGTGCCAGCAGTTCCCCCCGGGGGGGGAATGAAAAACTGTTTTTT
D gene: -; V gene: TRBV20-1; J gene: TRBJ2-2; clone size: -; CDR3 protein: CSALAAGELFF; CDR3 DNA: TGCAGTGCCTTAGCAGCCGGGGAGCTGTTTTTT
D gene: TRBD2; V gene: TRBV4-3; J gene: TRBJ2-1; clone size: -; CDR3 protein: CASSQDHGRHNEQFF; CDR3 DNA: TGCGCCAGCAGCCAAGACCACGGGAGGCACAATGAGCAGTTCTTC
D gene: TRBD1; V gene: TRBV7-8; J gene: TRBJ2-5; clone size: -; CDR3 protein: CASSSGQEETQYF; CDR3 DNA: TGTGCCAGCAGCTCCGGACAGGAAGAGACCCAGTACTTC
D gene: -; V gene: TRBV10-2; J gene: TRBJ2-6; clone size: -; CDR3 protein: CASSESGRGVSGANVLTF; CDR3 DNA: TGCGCCAGCAGTGAGTCGGGCAGGGGGGTTTCTGGGGCCAACGTCCTGACTTTC
D gene: TRBD1; V gene: TRBV3-1/TRBV3-2; J gene: TRBJ2-1; clone size: -; CDR3 protein: CASSPRDRGNEQFF; CDR3 DNA: TGTGCCAGCAGCCCTCGGGACAGGGGGAATGAGCAGTTCTTC
D gene: TRBD1; V gene: TRBV24-1; J gene: TRBJ1-1; clone size: -; CDR3 protein: CATSDPGTGRTEAFF; CDR3 DNA: TGTGCCACCAGTGACCCCGGGACAGGGCGGACTGAAGCTTTCTTT
D gene: -; V gene: TRBV6-1; J gene: TRBJ2-7; clone size: -; CDR3 protein: CASSDTGTHYEQYF; CDR3 DNA: TGTGCCAGCAGTGATACCGGGACACATTACGAGCAGTACTTC
D gene: -; V gene: TRBV5-1; J gene: TRBJ1-1; clone size: -; CDR3 protein: CASSSRVANTEAFF; CDR3 DNA: TGCGCCAGCAGCTCGAGGGTAGCGAACACTGAAGCTTTCTTT
D gene: -; V gene: TRBV28; J gene: TRBJ1-4; clone size: -; CDR3 protein: CASTLQSFNEKLFF; CDR3 DNA: TGTGCCAGCACTTTACAGTCCTTTAATGAAAAACTGTTTTTT
D gene: TRBD1; V gene: TRBV5-1; J gene: TRBJ1-1; clone size: -; CDR3 protein: CASSLRTGDETAFF; CDR3 DNA: TGCGCCAGCAGTTTAAGGACAGGGGATGAGACGGCTTTCTTT
D gene: TRBD2; V gene: TRBV12-3/TRBV12-4; J gene: TRBJ2-7; clone size: once; CDR3 protein: CASSQAGELQYF; CDR3 DNA: TGTGCCAGCTCCCAGGCGGGAGAATTGCAGTACTTC
D gene: TRBD1; V gene: TRBV5-1; J gene: TRBJ1-1; clone size: few; CDR3 protein: CASSSGQGMSTEAFF; CDR3 DNA: TGCGCCAGCAGCTCCGGACAGGGGATGAGCACTGAAGCTTTCTTT
D gene: -; V gene: TRBV7-8; J gene: TRBJ1-2; clone size: -; CDR3 protein: CASSPRGASNGYTF; CDR3 DNA: TGTGCCAGCAGCCCTCGTGGGGCATCTAATGGCTACACCTTC
D gene: TRBD1; V gene: TRBV10-3; J gene: TRBJ1-5; clone size: few; CDR3 protein: CAIRGTGKGQPQHF; CDR3 DNA: TGTGCCATCAGGGGGACAGGGAAAGGTCAGCCCCAGCATTTT
D gene: -; V gene: TRBV28; J gene: TRBJ1-2; clone size: -; CDR3 protein: CASSGHRGYTF; CDR3 DNA: TGTGCCAGCAGCGGACATCGAGGCTACACCTTC
D gene: -; V gene: TRBV19; J gene: TRBJ2-2; clone size: -; CDR3 protein: CASKRGKNTGELFF; CDR3 DNA: TGTGCCAGCAAAAGGGGAAAGAACACCGGGGAGCTGTTTTTT
D gene: TRBD2; V gene: TRBV10-3; J gene: TRBJ2-3; clone size: -; CDR3 protein: CAISDRLAGATDTQYF; CDR3 DNA: TGTGCCATCAGTGACCGACTAGCGGGCGCCACAGATACGCAGTATTTT
D gene: -; V gene: TRBV2; J gene: TRBJ2-7; clone size: few; CDR3 protein: CASSWREQYF; CDR3 DNA: TGTGCCAGCAGTTGGCGGGAGCAGTACTTC
D gene: -; V gene: TRBV9; J gene: TRBJ1-6; clone size: -; CDR3 protein: CASSPKGYDNSPLHF; CDR3 DNA: TGTGCCAGCAGCCCGAAGGGGTATGATAATTCACCCCTCCACTTT
D gene: TRBD1; V gene: TRBV5-6; J gene: TRBJ1-6; clone size: -; CDR3 protein: CASSFSTGVNSPLHF; CDR3 DNA: TGTGCCAGCAGCTTTTCGACAGGGGTGAATTCACCCCTCCACTTT
D gene: TRBD2; V gene: TRBV6-1; J gene: TRBJ2-3; clone size: once; CDR3 protein: CASSEARLAGTDTQYF; CDR3 DNA: TGTGCCAGCAGTGAAGCGAGACTAGCGGGCACAGATACGCAGTATTTT
D gene: -; V gene: TRBV7-9; J gene: TRBJ1-1; clone size: -; CDR3 protein: CASSNGLPSNTEAFF; CDR3 DNA: TGTGCCAGCAGCAACGGACTGCCCTCGAACACTGAAGCTTTCTTT
D gene: TRBD2; V gene: TRBV29-1; J gene: TRBJ2-6; clone size: -; CDR3 protein: CSVFGTSEEANVLTF; CDR3 DNA: TGCAGCGTGTTTGGGACTAGCGAAGAGGCCAACGTCCTGACTTTC
D gene: -; V gene: TRBV27; J gene: TRBJ2-7; clone size: -; CDR3 protein: CASSPFSQAIYEQYF; CDR3 DNA: TGTGCCAGCAGTCCTTTCTCCCAGGCTATCTACGAGCAGTACTTC
D gene: TRBD2; V gene: TRBV6-1; J gene: TRBJ2-1; clone size: once; CDR3 protein: CASSGSGRAGYNEQFF; CDR3 DNA: TGTGCCAGCAGTGGTAGCGGGAGGGCCGGGTACAATGAGCAGTTCTTC
D gene: TRBD1; V gene: TRBV19; J gene: TRBJ2-4; clone size: -; CDR3 protein: CASSLVGQVAKNIQYF; CDR3 DNA: TGTGCCAGTAGTCTAGTTGGACAGGTTGCCAAAAACATTCAGTACTTC
D gene: -; V gene: TRBV6-5; J gene: TRBJ1-1; clone size: -; CDR3 protein: CASGRAGEGTEAFF; CDR3 DNA: TGTGCCAGCGGTCGCGCAGGGGAGGGAACTGAAGCTTTCTTT
D gene: TRBD2; V gene: TRBV6-6; J gene: TRBJ2-7; clone size: once; CDR3 protein: CASSFGTRGVYEQYF; CDR3 DNA: TGTGCCAGCAGTTTCGGGACTAGGGGCGTCTACGAGCAGTACTTC
D gene: -; V gene: TRBV18; J gene: TRBJ2-7; clone size: -; CDR3 protein: CASSPRDKSAEQYF; CDR3 DNA: TGTGCCAGCTCACCACGGGACAAGTCGGCCGAGCAGTACTTC
D gene: -; V gene: TRBV30; J gene: TRBJ1-1; clone size: few; CDR3 protein: CAWSRQVNTEAFF; CDR3 DNA: TGTGCCTGGAGTCGGCAGGTGAACACTGAAGCTTTCTTT
D gene: TRBD1; V gene: TRBV29-1; J gene: TRBJ1-1; clone size: -; CDR3 protein: CSVTQTDRAAAFF; CDR3 DNA: TGCAGCGTCACGCAAACAGACAGGGCGGCAGCTTTCTTT
D gene: TRBD2; V gene: TRBV6-2/TRBV6-3; J gene: TRBJ2-3; clone size: -; CDR3 protein: CASSYSPGLAGAIADTQYF; CDR3 DNA: TGTGCCAGCAGTTACTCGCCGGGACTAGCGGGAGCGATCGCAGATACGCAGTATTTT
D gene: -; V gene: TRBV18; J gene: TRBJ1-2; clone size: once; CDR3 protein: CASSSMVSGANYGYTF; CDR3 DNA: TGTGCCAGCTCATCGATGGTCAGTGGAGCTAACTATGGCTACACCTTC
D gene: TRBD2; V gene: TRBV5-5; J gene: TRBJ2-7; clone size: -; CDR3 protein: CASSPWTSASSYEQYF; CDR3 DNA: TGTGCCAGCAGCCCTTGGACTAGCGCGAGCTCCTACGAGCAGTACTTC
D gene: -; V gene: TRBV30; J gene: TRBJ1-6; clone size: -; CDR3 protein: CAWTPGEMVYNSPLHF; CDR3 DNA: TGTGCCTGGACCCCCGGGGAAATGGTATATAATTCACCCCTCCACTTT
D gene: TRBD1; V gene: TRBV3-1/TRBV3-2; J gene: TRBJ1-3; clone size: -; CDR3 protein: CASSPWDSSGNTIYF; CDR3 DNA: TGTGCCAGCAGCCCCTGGGACAGCTCTGGAAACACCATATATTTT
D gene: TRBD1; V gene: TRBV19; J gene: TRBJ1-6; clone size: -; CDR3 protein: CASSVGTGDRSPLHF; CDR3 DNA: TGTGCCAGTAGTGTCGGGACAGGGGATCGATCACCCCTCCACTTT
D gene: -; V gene: TRBV9; J gene: TRBJ2-7; clone size: -; CDR3 protein: CASSVDSGTSYEQYF; CDR3 DNA: TGTGCCAGCAGCGTAGATAGCGGCACTTCCTACGAGCAGTACTTC